Listed below are T cell receptor beta chains from one sample, sequenced in a study of blood T cell repertoires in COVID-19. Only in-frame clones appear in the TCRdb table, and some are missing; sequencing was by immunoSEQ multiplex PCR. The sample has 30,000 to 45,000 clones; 81% are singletons. Sequenced: peripheral blood. These receptors were collected from a man older than 75 with active or convalescent COVID-19. Both conserved end residues are part of each CDR3. Fields, in order: V gene, J gene, clone size, D gene, CDR3 protein, CDR3 DNA. A D gene is named only where the DNA matches it firmly. Clone sizes are given selectively: once, few, many, or a class where the clone is expanded.

TRBV7-3	TRBJ2-3	-	-	CASTSSDTQYF	TGTGCCAGCACCTCTTCAGATACGCAGTATTTT
TRBV4-1	TRBJ1-1	-	TRBD1	CASSHGTAVGNTEAFF	TGCGCCAGCAGCCACGGGACAGCCGTAGGGAACACTGAAGCTTTCTTT
TRBV5-1	TRBJ2-2	-	TRBD2	CASSLDPGLGGYTGELFF	TGCGCCAGCAGCTTGGACCCGGGCCTGGGGGGGTACACCGGGGAGCTGTTTTTT
TRBV30	TRBJ2-2	few	TRBD2	CAWSLGLAGGISNTGELFF	TGTGCCTGGAGCCTGGGGCTAGCGGGGGGGATTTCGAACACCGGGGAGCTGTTTTTT
TRBV14	TRBJ2-6	-	-	CASSRGHGSGANVLTF	TGTGCCAGCAGCCGCGGACATGGCTCTGGGGCCAACGTCCTGACTTTC
TRBV11-3	TRBJ2-3	-	-	CASSLVTVGDTQYF	TGTGCCAGCAGCTTAGTTACAGTGGGAGATACGCAGTATTTT
TRBV11-2	TRBJ2-1	once	TRBD1	CASSLGQGSYNEQFF	TGTGCCAGCAGCTTAGGACAGGGCTCCTACAATGAGCAGTTCTTC
TRBV5-1	TRBJ1-1	-	TRBD1	CASSLEQGGNTEAFF	TGCGCCAGCAGCTTGGAACAGGGGGGAAACACTGAAGCTTTCTTT
TRBV7-2	TRBJ2-5	-	TRBD2	CASSLWGGSIGETQYF	TGTGCCAGCAGCTTATGGGGCGGGAGCATCGGAGAGACCCAGTACTTC
TRBV7-2	TRBJ2-7	-	TRBD2	CASSLEGAGGIYEQYF	TGTGCCAGCAGCTTAGAGGGAGCGGGAGGGATCTACGAGCAGTACTTC
TRBV11-2	TRBJ1-1	-	-	CASSLDSLTGTEAFF	TGTGCCAGCAGCTTAGACAGTTTAACAGGCACTGAAGCTTTCTTT
TRBV30	TRBJ2-2	once	TRBD2	CAWTLGVAGTAGELFF	TGTGCCTGGACCCTCGGAGTAGCGGGAACCGCCGGGGAGCTGTTTTTT
TRBV19	TRBJ1-5	-	-	CASSYQGMLQPQHF	TGTGCCAGTAGTTACCAGGGGATGTTGCAGCCCCAGCATTTT
TRBV30	TRBJ1-5	-	TRBD1	CAWSYRGPQPQHF	TGTGCCTGGAGCTACAGGGGTCCTCAGCCCCAGCATTTT
TRBV7-6	TRBJ1-2	-	-	CASSPLSAGSKDGYTF	TGTGCCAGCAGCCCCTTGTCGGCAGGGTCGAAGGATGGCTACACCTTC
TRBV7-3	TRBJ2-1	-	TRBD2	CASSWASGSNEQFF	TGTGCCAGCAGCTGGGCTAGCGGGAGTAATGAGCAGTTCTTC
TRBV7-2	TRBJ1-3	few	-	CASSPTSSGNTIYF	TGTGCCAGCAGCCCGACAAGTTCTGGAAACACCATATATTTT
TRBV7-9	TRBJ2-5	few	-	CASSSDFDETQYF	TGTGCCAGCAGCTCGGACTTTGACGAGACCCAGTACTTC
TRBV6-6	TRBJ1-3	-	-	CASSLSTDTTGNTIYF	TGTGCCAGCAGTCTTTCGACAGATACAACTGGAAACACCATATATTTT
TRBV18	TRBJ1-2	-	-	CASSPLGVGNYGYTF	TGTGCCAGCTCACCACTAGGGGTTGGTAACTATGGCTACACCTTC
TRBV11-2	TRBJ2-2	-	TRBD1	CASRKYDRAAGELFF	TGTGCCAGCAGGAAATATGACAGGGCAGCCGGGGAGCTGTTTTTT
TRBV15	TRBJ1-2	-	-	CATSRDGIGGAKNGYTF	TGTGCCACCAGCAGAGATGGTATTGGGGGGGCGAAGAATGGCTACACCTTC
TRBV9	TRBJ2-3	-	-	CASSVAVAAPSTDTQYF	TGTGCCAGCAGCGTAGCAGTCGCGGCCCCTAGCACAGATACGCAGTATTTT
TRBV29-1	TRBJ1-1	-	TRBD1	CSALRGQDTEAFF	TGCAGCGCCCTAAGGGGGCAGGACACTGAAGCTTTCTTT
TRBV7-2	TRBJ1-1	once	TRBD1	CASSLAGGAGTEAFF	TGTGCCAGCAGCTTAGCAGGGGGCGCGGGGACTGAAGCTTTCTTT
TRBV19	TRBJ1-5	-	TRBD1	CASSGQGGINQPQHF	TGTGCCAGTAGCGGACAGGGGGGTATCAATCAGCCCCAGCATTTT
TRBV4-3	TRBJ2-6	few	-	CASSREGSGANVLTF	TGCGCCAGCAGCCGCGAGGGCAGTGGGGCCAACGTCCTGACTTTC
TRBV27	TRBJ1-6	-	-	CASSKYDRVYNSPLHF	TGTGCCAGCAGTAAATACGACCGGGTCTATAATTCACCCCTCCACTTT
TRBV6-2/TRBV6-3	TRBJ2-1	-	TRBD2	CASSYHGLAGGSSYNEQFF	TGTGCCAGCAGTTACCACGGACTAGCGGGAGGTAGCTCCTACAATGAGCAGTTCTTC
TRBV4-1	TRBJ1-3	-	-	CASSLITTGKGSGNTIYF	TGCGCCAGCAGCCTAATTACGACAGGAAAAGGCTCTGGAAACACCATATATTTT
TRBV9	TRBJ2-3	-	-	CASSARGDSPSTDTQYF	TGTGCCAGCAGCGCGAGGGGGGACAGCCCTAGCACAGATACGCAGTATTTT
TRBV6-5	TRBJ1-2	few	-	CASKGRGGNGYTF	TGTGCCAGCAAGGGACGAGGGGGTAATGGCTACACCTTC
TRBV30	TRBJ1-2	-	TRBD1	CAQMGTGLNYGYTF	TGTGCCCAGATGGGGACAGGGCTAAACTATGGCTACACCTTC